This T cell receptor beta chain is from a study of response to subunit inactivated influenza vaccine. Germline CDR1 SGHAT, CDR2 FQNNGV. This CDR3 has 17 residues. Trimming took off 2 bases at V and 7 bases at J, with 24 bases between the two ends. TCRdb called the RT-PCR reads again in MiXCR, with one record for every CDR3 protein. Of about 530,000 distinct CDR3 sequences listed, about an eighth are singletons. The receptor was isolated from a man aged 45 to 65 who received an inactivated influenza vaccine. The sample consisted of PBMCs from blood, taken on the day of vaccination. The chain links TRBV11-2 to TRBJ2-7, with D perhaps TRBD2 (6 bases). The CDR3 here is CASSLSSAGYSSREQYF. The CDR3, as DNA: TGTGCCAGCAGCTTAAGCTCGGCGGGATATAGCAGCCGGGAGCAGTACTTC.